Listed below are T cell receptor beta chains from one sample, sequenced in a study of blood T cell repertoires in COVID-19. Some clones are missing from TCRdb's copy, which holds only in-frame ones; the method was immunoSEQ multiplex PCR. The data contain hundreds of thousands of clones, around 90% of them singletons. The source material was PBMCs or T cells enriched from blood (not recorded which). These receptors all come from a man aged 25 to 45 who had recovered from COVID-19. Each CDR3 is given with its conserved first and last residue. D genes are given only for firm matches. The listing skips clone size in some rows; elsewhere it reads once, few, many or a size class.

V	size	D	J	CDR3	DNA
TRBV24-1	-	TRBD1	TRBJ2-7	CATSDPTGVGSEQYF	TGTGCCACCAGTGATCCCACAGGGGTGGGGAGCGAGCAGTACTTC
TRBV5-1	-	-	TRBJ2-3	CASSPERFTDTQYF	TGCGCCAGCAGCCCAGAGCGGTTCACAGATACGCAGTATTTT
TRBV29-1	-	TRBD1	TRBJ1-1	CSGIRGTGGSNTEAFF	TGCAGCGGGATACGAGGGACAGGGGGTTCGAACACTGAAGCTTTCTTT
TRBV29-1	-	TRBD2	TRBJ2-5	CSVEAGLAGPTGLETQYF	TGCAGCGTTGAAGCGGGACTAGCGGGACCCACCGGGTTAGAGACCCAGTACTTC
TRBV7-9	-	TRBD2	TRBJ2-7	CASSLTSGRGDEQYF	TGTGCCAGCAGTCTTACTAGCGGGAGAGGGGACGAGCAGTACTTC
TRBV9	-	-	TRBJ2-7	CASSDQTGSYEQYF	TGTGCCAGCAGCGACCAGACAGGTTCCTACGAGCAGTACTTC
TRBV3-1/TRBV3-2	-	-	TRBJ1-4	CASSQDFRGSRKEKLFF	TGTGCCAGCAGCCAAGATTTCCGAGGCAGCCGGAAGGAAAAACTGTTTTTT
TRBV19	few	-	TRBJ1-5	CASSIGDRSNQPQHF	TGTGCCAGTAGTATAGGAGACAGGAGCAATCAGCCCCAGCATTTT
TRBV27	-	TRBD2	TRBJ2-1	CASSSGLAEQGYNEQFF	TGTGCCAGCAGTTCGGGACTAGCGGAGCAAGGCTACAATGAGCAGTTCTTC
TRBV6-1	-	-	TRBJ1-3	CASSEDLTAGNTIYF	TGTGCCAGCAGTGAAGATTTGACAGCTGGAAACACCATATATTTT
TRBV5-6	few	TRBD1	TRBJ1-2	CASNSRHPPGQRKGYTF	TGTGCCAGCAACTCCCGGCATCCACCGGGACAGAGGAAAGGCTACACCTTC
TRBV27	-	TRBD1	TRBJ2-7	CASSFVAGGHEQYF	TGTGCCAGCAGTTTTGTGGCAGGGGGCCACGAGCAGTACTTC
TRBV2	-	TRBD2	TRBJ2-1	CASSDGTSVNEQFF	TGTGCCAGCAGTGATGGGACTAGCGTCAATGAGCAGTTCTTC
TRBV4-3	-	-	TRBJ2-7	CASSQVRGFEQYF	TGCGCCAGCAGCCAAGTTCGAGGGTTCGAGCAGTACTTC
TRBV6-5	-	-	TRBJ2-7	CASSKDPGFYEQYF	TGTGCCAGCAGTAAGGACCCAGGGTTCTACGAGCAGTACTTC
TRBV28	-	TRBD1	TRBJ1-3	CASSSQGARSGNTIYF	TGTGCCAGCAGTTCACAGGGGGCCCGATCTGGAAACACCATATATTTT
TRBV7-8	-	-	TRBJ2-1	CASSQGLLSYNEQFF	TGTGCCAGCAGCCAAGGACTACTCTCCTACAATGAGCAGTTCTTC
TRBV15	once	-	TRBJ1-1	CATSTEPVPAEAFF	TGTGCCACCAGCACCGAACCGGTCCCGGCTGAAGCTTTCTTT
TRBV3-1/TRBV3-2	-	-	TRBJ2-2	CASVAYTGELFF	TGTGCCAGCGTAGCGTACACCGGGGAGCTGTTTTTT
TRBV7-9	-	-	TRBJ1-1	CASELEVNTEAFF	TGTGCCAGCGAACTTGAAGTGAACACTGAAGCTTTCTTT
TRBV6-8	once	-	TRBJ1-3	CASSYPDQGPTFSGNTIYF	TGTGCCAGCAGTTACCCCGATCAGGGTCCCACTTTCTCTGGAAACACCATATATTTT
TRBV4-1	-	-	TRBJ1-3	CASSQVSFSGNTIYF	TGCGCCAGCAGCCAAGTGAGCTTCTCTGGAAACACCATATATTTT
TRBV18	-	-	TRBJ1-2	CASSRTANYGYTF	TGTGCCAGCTCAAGGACAGCCAACTATGGCTACACCTTC
TRBV9	once	TRBD1	TRBJ1-1	CASSVAAGGKNTEAFF	TGTGCCAGCAGCGTAGCCGCAGGGGGCAAGAACACTGAAGCTTTCTTT
TRBV29-1	few	TRBD1	TRBJ1-3	CSVALPTGTGNTIYF	TGCAGCGTTGCGTTACCGACAGGGACTGGAAACACCATATATTTT
TRBV5-4	-	-	TRBJ2-3	CASSLGAALSTDTQYF	TGTGCCAGCAGCTTAGGGGCGGCACTCAGCACAGATACGCAGTATTTT
TRBV7-2	-	-	TRBJ2-2	CASSLDSRAGELFF	TGTGCCAGCAGCTTAGATTCGCGCGCCGGGGAGCTGTTTTTT
TRBV4-1	once	-	TRBJ2-3	CASSQARDSSTDTQYF	TGCGCCAGCAGCCAAGCTCGCGACAGTAGCACAGATACGCAGTATTTT
TRBV11-2	-	TRBD1	TRBJ1-6	CASSPTGTHSPLHF	TGTGCCAGCAGCCCGACAGGGACCCATTCACCCCTCCACTTT
TRBV10-3	-	TRBD2	TRBJ2-1	CAISERHPGEGNEQFF	TGTGCCATCAGTGAGCGCCACCCGGGGGAGGGCAATGAGCAGTTCTTC
TRBV2	-	-	TRBJ2-7	CASILQRLSYEQYF	TGTGCCAGTATACTCCAGCGGCTCTCCTACGAGCAGTACTTC
TRBV19	-	-	TRBJ1-6	CASSSSTQGGTPLHF	TGTGCCAGTAGTTCCTCCACCCAGGGCGGTACACCCCTCCACTTT
TRBV11-2	-	-	TRBJ2-5	CASSFRRGPYQETQYF	TGTGCCAGCAGCTTTCGGCGGGGGCCCTACCAAGAGACCCAGTACTTC
TRBV24-1	-	-	TRBJ1-5	CATSDGGRNQPQHF	TGTGCCACCAGTGATGGGGGCCGAAATCAGCCCCAGCATTTT
TRBV12-5	-	-	TRBJ1-3	CASGPGGNTIYF	TGTGCTAGTGGTCCAGGTGGAAACACCATATATTTT
TRBV27	-	-	TRBJ1-6	CASSLSNSPLHF	TGTGCCAGCAGCCTCAGTAATTCACCCCTCCACTTT
TRBV27	-	-	TRBJ1-1	CASRLGQSNTEAFF	TGTGCCAGCAGACTCGGACAGTCGAACACTGAAGCTTTCTTT
TRBV6-2/TRBV6-3	-	TRBD1	TRBJ2-2	CASSAMTGVPLTGELFF	TGTGCCAGCAGCGCGATGACAGGGGTCCCTCTCACCGGGGAGCTGTTTTTT
TRBV9	once	TRBD1	TRBJ2-2	CASSAGTDTGELFF	TGTGCCAGCAGCGCCGGGACAGACACCGGGGAGCTGTTTTTT
TRBV19	few	-	TRBJ1-3	CASSTRDIGNTIYF	TGTGCCAGTAGTACTCGGGACATCGGAAACACCATATATTTT
TRBV7-9	once	-	TRBJ1-3	CASSPQIGNTIYF	TGTGCCAGCAGCCCCCAGATTGGAAACACCATATATTTT
TRBV28	once	TRBD1	TRBJ2-1	CASSLTRGLYNEQFF	TGTGCCAGCAGTTTAACCAGGGGGCTATACAATGAGCAGTTCTTC
TRBV6-2/TRBV6-3	few	TRBD2	TRBJ2-7	CASSYGRAYEQYF	TGTGCCAGCAGTTACGGGAGGGCCTACGAGCAGTACTTC
TRBV5-1	-	-	TRBJ2-7	CASSLNGAQIYEQYF	TGCGCCAGCAGCTTGAATGGGGCGCAAATCTACGAGCAGTACTTC
TRBV5-4	-	TRBD2	TRBJ2-3	CASSRPGLATDTQYF	TGTGCCAGCAGTCGGCCGGGACTAGCCACAGATACGCAGTATTTT